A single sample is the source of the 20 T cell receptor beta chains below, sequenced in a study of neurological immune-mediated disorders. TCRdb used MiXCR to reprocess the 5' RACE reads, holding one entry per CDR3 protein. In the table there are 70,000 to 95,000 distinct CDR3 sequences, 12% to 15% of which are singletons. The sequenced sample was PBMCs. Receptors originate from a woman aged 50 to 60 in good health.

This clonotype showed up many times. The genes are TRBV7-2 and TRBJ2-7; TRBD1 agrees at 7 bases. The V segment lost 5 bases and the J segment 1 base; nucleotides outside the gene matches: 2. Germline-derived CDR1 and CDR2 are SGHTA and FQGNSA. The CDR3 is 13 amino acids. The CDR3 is CASSPTGSYEQYF. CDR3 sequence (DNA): TGTGCCAGCAGCCCGACAGGGTCCTACGAGCAGTACTTC.

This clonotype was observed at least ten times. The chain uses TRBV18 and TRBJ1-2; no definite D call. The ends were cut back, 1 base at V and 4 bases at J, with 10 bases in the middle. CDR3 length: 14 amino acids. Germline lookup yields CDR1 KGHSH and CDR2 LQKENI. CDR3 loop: CASSPLDQSYGYTF. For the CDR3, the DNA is TGTGCCAGCTCACCACTAGACCAATCCTATGGCTACACCTTC.

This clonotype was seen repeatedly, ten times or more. CDR3 nucleotide sequence: TGTGCCAGCAGCAGGACACCTTCCTACGAGCAGTACTTC. Translation gives CASSRTPSYEQYF. This chain connects TRBV28 to TRBJ2-7; D perhaps matches TRBD1 (5 bases). Germline CDR1 MDHEN, CDR2 SYDVKM. The CDR3 consists of 13 residues. V was pared by 6 bases and J by 1 base, with 10 bases between.

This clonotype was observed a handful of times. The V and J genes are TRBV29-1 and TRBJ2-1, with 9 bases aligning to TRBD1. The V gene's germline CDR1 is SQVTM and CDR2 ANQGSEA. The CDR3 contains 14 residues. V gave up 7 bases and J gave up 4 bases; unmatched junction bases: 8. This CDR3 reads CSAQRDREYNEQFF. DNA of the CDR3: TGCAGCGCCCAGAGGGACAGGGAATACAATGAGCAGTTCTTC.

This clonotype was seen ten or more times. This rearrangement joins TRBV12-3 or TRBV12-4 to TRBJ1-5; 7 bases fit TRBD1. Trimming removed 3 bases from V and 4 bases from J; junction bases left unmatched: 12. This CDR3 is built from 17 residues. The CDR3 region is CASSFSGQVLTNQPQHF. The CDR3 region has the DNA TGTGCCAGCAGTTTTAGCGGACAGGTCCTAACGAATCAGCCCCAGCATTTT.

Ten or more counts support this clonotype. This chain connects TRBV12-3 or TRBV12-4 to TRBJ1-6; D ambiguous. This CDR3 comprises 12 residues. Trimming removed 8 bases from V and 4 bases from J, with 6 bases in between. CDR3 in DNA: TGTGCCAGCGGCGGGTATAATTCACCCCTCCACTTT. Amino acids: CASGGYNSPLHF.

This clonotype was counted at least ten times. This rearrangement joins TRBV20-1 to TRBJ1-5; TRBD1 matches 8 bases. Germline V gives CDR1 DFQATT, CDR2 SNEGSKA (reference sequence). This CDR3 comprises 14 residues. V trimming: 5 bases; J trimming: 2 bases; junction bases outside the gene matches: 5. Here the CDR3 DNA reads TGCAGTGCTCTCCAGGGACAGGGCAATCAGCCCCAGCATTTT. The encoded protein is CSALQGQGNQPQHF.

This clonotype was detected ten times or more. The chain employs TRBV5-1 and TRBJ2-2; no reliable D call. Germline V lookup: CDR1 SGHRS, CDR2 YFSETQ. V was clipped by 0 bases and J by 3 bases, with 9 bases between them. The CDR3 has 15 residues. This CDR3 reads CASSLGLADTGELFF. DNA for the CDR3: TGCGCCAGCAGCTTGGGGTTGGCAGACACCGGGGAGCTGTTTTTT. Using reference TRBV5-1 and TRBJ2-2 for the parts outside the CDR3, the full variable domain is KAGVTQTPRYLIKTRGQQVTLSCSPISGHRSVSWYQQTPGQGLQFLFEYFSETQRNKGNFPGRFSGRQFSNSRSEMNVSTLELGDSALYLCASSLGLADTGELFFGEGSRLTVL.

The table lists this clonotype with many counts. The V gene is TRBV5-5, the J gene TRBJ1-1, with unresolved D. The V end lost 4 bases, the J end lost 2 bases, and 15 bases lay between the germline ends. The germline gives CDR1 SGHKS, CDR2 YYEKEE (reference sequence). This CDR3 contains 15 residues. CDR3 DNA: TGTGCCAGCAGCGCGGTCGTGCGGATCAACACTGAAGCTTTCTTT. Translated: CASSAVVRINTEAFF. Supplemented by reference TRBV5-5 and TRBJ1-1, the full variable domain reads DAGVTQSPTHLIKTRGQQVTLRCSPISGHKSVSWYQQVLGQGPQFIFQYYEKEERGRGNFPDRFSARQFPNYSSELNVNALLLGDSALYLCASSAVVRINTEAFFGQGTRLTVV.

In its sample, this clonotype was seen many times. CDR3 in amino acids: CASSPPGGYVLEAFF. For the CDR3, the DNA is TGTGCCAGCAGCCCCCCCGGGGGCTACGTACTAGAAGCTTTCTTT. This sequence joins TRBV3-1 and TRBJ1-1; the D gene is possibly TRBD1 (6 bases). This CDR3 has 15 amino acids. CDR1 LGHDT and CDR2 YNNKEL come from the germline V gene (reference sequence). The V end was cut by 4 bases, the J end by 8 bases, with 20 bases between. The complete variable domain, with remaining parts taken from reference TRBV3-1 and TRBJ1-1, reads DTAVSQTPKYLVTQMGNDKSIKCEQNLGHDTMYWYKQDSKKFLKIMFSYNNKELIINETVPNRFSPKSPDKAHLNLHINSLELGDSAVYFCASSPPGGYVLEAFFGQGTRLTVV.

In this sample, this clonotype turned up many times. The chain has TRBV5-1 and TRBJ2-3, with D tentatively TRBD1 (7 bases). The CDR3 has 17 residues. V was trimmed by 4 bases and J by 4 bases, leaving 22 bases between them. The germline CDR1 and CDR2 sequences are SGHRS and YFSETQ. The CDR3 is CASSKQGGRAIPDTQYF. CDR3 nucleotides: TGCGCCAGCAGCAAGCAGGGGGGTAGGGCGATCCCAGATACGCAGTATTTT.

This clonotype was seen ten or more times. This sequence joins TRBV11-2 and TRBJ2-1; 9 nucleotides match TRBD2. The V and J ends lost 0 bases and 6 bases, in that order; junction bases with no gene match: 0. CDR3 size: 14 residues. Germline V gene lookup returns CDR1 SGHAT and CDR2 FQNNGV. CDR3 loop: CASSLERGGNEQFF. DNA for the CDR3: TGTGCCAGCAGCTTAGAGCGGGGGGGCAATGAGCAGTTCTTC.

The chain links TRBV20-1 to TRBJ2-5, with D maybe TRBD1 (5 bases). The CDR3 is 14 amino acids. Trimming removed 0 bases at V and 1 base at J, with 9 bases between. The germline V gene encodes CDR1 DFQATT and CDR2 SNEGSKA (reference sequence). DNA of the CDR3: TGCAGTGCTAGAGACATACAGGTCCAAGAGACCCAGTACTTC. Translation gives CSARDIQVQETQYF.

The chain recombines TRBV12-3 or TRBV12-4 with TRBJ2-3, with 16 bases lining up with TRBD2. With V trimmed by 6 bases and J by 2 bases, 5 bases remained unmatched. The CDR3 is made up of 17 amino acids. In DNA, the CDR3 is TGTGCCAGCAGGGGACTAGCGGGGGGGGTTGACACAGATACGCAGTATTTT. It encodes CASRGLAGGVDTDTQYF.

The CDR3 loop reads CSAADGNGEKLFF. CDR3 DNA sequence: TGCAGCGCTGCGGATGGAAACGGTGAAAAACTGTTTTTT. The J gene is TRBJ1-4, the V gene TRBV29-1; D gene uncertain. The V and J ends lost 7 bases and 7 bases respectively, with 16 bases between them. The length of the CDR3 is 13 residues. Germline lookup yields CDR1 SQVTM and CDR2 ANQGSEA.

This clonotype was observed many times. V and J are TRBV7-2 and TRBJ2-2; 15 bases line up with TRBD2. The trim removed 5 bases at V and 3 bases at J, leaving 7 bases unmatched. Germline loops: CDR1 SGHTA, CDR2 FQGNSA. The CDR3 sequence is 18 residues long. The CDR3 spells CASSRGLAGGPYTGELFF. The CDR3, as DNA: TGTGCCAGCAGCCGCGGACTAGCGGGAGGGCCTTACACCGGGGAGCTGTTTTTT.

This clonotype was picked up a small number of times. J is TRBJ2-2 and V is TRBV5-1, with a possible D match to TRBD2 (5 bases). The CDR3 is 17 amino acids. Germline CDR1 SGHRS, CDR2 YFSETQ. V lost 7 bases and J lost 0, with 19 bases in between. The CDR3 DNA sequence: TGCGCCAGCGGCCCCGGGAAGGCAGTTGCGAACACCGGGGAGCTGTTTTTT. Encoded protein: CASGPGKAVANTGELFF.

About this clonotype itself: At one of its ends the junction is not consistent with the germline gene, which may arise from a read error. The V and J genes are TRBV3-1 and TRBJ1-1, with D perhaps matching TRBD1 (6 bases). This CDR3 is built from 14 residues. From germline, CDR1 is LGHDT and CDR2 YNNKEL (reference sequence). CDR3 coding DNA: TGTGCCAGCAGCCCGGGGGCAGGGGTCGCTGAAGCTTCCTTT. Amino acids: CASSPGAGVAEASF.

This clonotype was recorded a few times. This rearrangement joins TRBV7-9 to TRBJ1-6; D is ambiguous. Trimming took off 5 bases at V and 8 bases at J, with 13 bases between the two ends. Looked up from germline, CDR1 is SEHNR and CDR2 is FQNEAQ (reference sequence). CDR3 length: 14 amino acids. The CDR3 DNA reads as TGTGCCAGCAGCCCTACCAACAGCGATTCACCCCTCCACTTT. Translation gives CASSPTNSDSPLHF.

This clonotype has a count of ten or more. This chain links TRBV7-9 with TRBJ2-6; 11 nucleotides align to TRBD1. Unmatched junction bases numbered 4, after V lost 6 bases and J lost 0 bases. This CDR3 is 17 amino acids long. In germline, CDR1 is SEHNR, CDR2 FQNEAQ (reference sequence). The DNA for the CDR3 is TGTGCCAGCAGGCCCGGGACAGGGGGCTCTGGGGCCAACGTCCTGACTTTC. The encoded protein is CASRPGTGGSGANVLTF.